The rows below give T cell receptor beta chains drawn from one sample of a study of cytomegalovirus exposure and HLA in healthy donors. Clones were sequenced by immunoSEQ multiplex PCR, and TCRdb holds only the in-frame ones, with some missing. The repertoire consists of 150,000 to 200,000 clones, with approximately 76% occurring once and the leading ten covering under 1.5%. Sequenced material: PBMCs. These receptor sequences come from a man aged 55 to 70 in good health and CMV-seronegative. Each CDR3 is given without its conserved first and last residue. The D gene is left open where the match is weak.

TRBV5-1	TRBD1	TRBJ2-7	ASSFNLGQAYEQY
TRBV10-2	.	TRBJ2-2	ASRQSGELF
TRBV28	TRBD2	TRBJ2-1	ASSSPSGRNYNEQF
TRBV21-1	.	TRBJ2-3	ASSTGVAGVLDTQY
TRBV27	TRBD1	TRBJ1-2	ARQQGATYGYT
TRBV21-1	.	TRBJ2-2	ASSKVEPEMGAGELF
TRBV10-1	.	TRBJ2-7	ASSSGYEQY
TRBV5-1	.	TRBJ1-2	ASSDRGGPNYGYT
TRBV19	.	TRBJ1-5	ASSPYSNQPQH
TRBV6-6	TRBD2	TRBJ2-1	ASSPPSGAYGDEQF
TRBV4-3	TRBD2	TRBJ2-3	ASSRRQSGGVGDTQY
TRBV28	.	TRBJ1-6	ASLDLSSYNSPLH
TRBV5-1	TRBD2	TRBJ2-1	ASSLGGTSGKNEQF
TRBV4-3	TRBD1	TRBJ2-2	ASSQPPGTDTGELF